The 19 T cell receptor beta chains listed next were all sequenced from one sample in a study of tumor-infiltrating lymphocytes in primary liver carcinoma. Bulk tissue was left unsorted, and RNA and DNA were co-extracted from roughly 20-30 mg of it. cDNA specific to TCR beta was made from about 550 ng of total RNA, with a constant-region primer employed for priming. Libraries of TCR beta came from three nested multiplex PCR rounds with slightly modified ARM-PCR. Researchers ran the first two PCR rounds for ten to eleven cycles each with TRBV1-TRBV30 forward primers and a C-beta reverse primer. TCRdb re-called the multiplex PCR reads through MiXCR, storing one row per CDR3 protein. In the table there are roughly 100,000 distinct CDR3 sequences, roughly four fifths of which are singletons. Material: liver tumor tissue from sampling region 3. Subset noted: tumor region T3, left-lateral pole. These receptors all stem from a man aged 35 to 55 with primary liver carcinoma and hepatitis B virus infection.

Here the CDR3 reads CASNPTRGTEAFF. CDR3 in DNA: TGTGCCAGTAATCCGACCAGGGGTACTGAAGCTTTCTTT. This chain links TRBV19 with TRBJ1-1; tentative D call: TRBD1 (6 bases). Trimming took 7 bases from V and 5 from J, leaving 14 bases between them. Germline CDR1 is LNHDA and CDR2 is SQIVND (reference sequence). This CDR3 is built from 13 residues. The full variable domain, with the rest looked up from reference TRBV19 and TRBJ1-1, is DGGITQSPKYLFRKEGQNVTLSCEQNLNHDAMYWYRQDPGQGLRLIYYSQIVNDFQKGDIAEGYSVSREKKESFPLTVTSAQKNPTAFYLCASNPTRGTEAFFGQGTRLTVV.

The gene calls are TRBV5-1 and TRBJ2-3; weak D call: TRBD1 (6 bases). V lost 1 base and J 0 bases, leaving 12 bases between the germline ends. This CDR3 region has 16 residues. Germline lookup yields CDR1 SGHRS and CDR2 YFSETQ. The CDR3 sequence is CASSLRTVGSTDTQYF. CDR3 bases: TGCGCCAGCAGCTTGAGGACAGTCGGCAGCACAGATACGCAGTATTTT.

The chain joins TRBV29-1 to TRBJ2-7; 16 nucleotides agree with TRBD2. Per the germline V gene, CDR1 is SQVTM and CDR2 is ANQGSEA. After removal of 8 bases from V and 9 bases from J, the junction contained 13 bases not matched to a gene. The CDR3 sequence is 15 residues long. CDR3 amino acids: CSILGLAGGPIGQYF. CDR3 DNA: TGCAGCATCCTGGGACTAGCGGGAGGGCCCATCGGGCAGTACTTC.

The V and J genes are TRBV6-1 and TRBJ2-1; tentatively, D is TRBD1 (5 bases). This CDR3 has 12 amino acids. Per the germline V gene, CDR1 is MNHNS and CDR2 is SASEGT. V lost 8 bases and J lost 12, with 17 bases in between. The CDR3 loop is CASSLWGYVQFF. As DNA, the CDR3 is TGTGCCAGCTCTCTCTGGGGCTATGTGCAGTTCTTC.

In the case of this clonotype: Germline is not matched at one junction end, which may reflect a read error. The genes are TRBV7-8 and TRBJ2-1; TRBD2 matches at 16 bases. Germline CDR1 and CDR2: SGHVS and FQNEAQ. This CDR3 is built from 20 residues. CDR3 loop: CASSSRRSGLAGGACNERFF. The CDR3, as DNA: TGTGCCAGCAGCTCCCGAAGGTCGGGACTAGCGGGGGGGGCTTGCAATGAGCGGTTCTTC.

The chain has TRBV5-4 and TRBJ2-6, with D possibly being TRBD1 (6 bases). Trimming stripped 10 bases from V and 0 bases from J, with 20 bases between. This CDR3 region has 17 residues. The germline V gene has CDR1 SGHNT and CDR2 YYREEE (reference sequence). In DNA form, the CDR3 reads TGTGCCGGCAACTTCGACAGGTTAAGCTCTGGGGCCAACGTCCTGACTTTC. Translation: CAGNFDRLSSGANVLTF. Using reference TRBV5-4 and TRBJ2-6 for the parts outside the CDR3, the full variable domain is ETGVTQSPTHLIKTRGQQVTLRCSSQSGHNTVSWYQQALGQGPQFIFQYYREEENGRGNFPPRFSGLQFPNYSSELNVNALELDDSALYLCAGNFDRLSSGANVLTFGAGSRLTVL.

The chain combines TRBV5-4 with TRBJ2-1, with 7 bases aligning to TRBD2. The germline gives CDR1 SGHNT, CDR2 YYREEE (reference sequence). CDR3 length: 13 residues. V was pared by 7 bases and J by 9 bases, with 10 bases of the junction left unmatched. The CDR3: CASGEGLTIEQFF. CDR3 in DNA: TGTGCCAGCGGCGAGGGACTAACGATTGAGCAGTTCTTC.

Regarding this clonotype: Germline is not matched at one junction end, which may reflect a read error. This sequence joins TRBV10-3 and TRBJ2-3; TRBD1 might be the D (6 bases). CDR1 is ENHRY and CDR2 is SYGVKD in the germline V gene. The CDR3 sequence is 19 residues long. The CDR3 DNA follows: TGTGTCATCAGTGAGTCCGCCGGGACACTCCTATTAAGCACACATACGCAGTATTTT. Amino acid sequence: CVISESAGTLLLSTHTQYF.

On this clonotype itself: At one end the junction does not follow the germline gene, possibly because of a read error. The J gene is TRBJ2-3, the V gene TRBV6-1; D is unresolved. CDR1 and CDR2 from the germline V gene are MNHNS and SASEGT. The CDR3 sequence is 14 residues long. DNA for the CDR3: TGTGCCAGCAGTGATCGTAGACGTACAGATACGCAGTACTTT. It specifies CASSDRRRTDTQYF.

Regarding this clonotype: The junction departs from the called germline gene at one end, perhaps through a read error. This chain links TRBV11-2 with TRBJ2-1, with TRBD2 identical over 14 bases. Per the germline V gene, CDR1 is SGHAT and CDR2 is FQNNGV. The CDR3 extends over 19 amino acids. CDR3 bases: TGTGCCAGCAGCCTCCAGTGGGTGCCTGGGACTAGCGGGAGTCATGAGCAGCTCTTC. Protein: CASSLQWVPGTSGSHEQLF.

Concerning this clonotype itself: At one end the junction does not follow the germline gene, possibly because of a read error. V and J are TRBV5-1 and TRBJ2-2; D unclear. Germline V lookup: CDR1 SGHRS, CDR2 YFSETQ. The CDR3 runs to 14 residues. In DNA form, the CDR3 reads TGCGCCTGCAGCCTGATAGGAGACACCGGGGAGCTGTTTTTT. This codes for CACSLIGDTGELFF.

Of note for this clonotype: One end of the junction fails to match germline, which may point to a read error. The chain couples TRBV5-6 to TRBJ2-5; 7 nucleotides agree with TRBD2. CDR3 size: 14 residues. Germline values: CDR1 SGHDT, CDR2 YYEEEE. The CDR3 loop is CASSLETSQEAQYF. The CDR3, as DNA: TGTGCCAGCAGCTTGGAGACTAGCCAAGAGGCCCAGTATTTC.

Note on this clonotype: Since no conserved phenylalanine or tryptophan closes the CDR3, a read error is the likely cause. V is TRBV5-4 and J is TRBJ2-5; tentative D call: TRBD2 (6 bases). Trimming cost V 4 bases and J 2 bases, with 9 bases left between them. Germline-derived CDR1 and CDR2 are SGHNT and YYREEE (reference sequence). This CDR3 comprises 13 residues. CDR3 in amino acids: CASSAGWQETQYS. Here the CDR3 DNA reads TGTGCCAGCAGCGCGGGATGGCAAGAGACCCAGTACTCC.

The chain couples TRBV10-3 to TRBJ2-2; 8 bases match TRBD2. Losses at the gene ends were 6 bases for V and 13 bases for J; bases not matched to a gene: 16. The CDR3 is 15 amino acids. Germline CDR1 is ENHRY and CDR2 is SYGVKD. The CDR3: CAISATSGPARVLFF. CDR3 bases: TGTGCCATCAGCGCTACTAGCGGCCCCGCCAGGGTGCTGTTTTTT.

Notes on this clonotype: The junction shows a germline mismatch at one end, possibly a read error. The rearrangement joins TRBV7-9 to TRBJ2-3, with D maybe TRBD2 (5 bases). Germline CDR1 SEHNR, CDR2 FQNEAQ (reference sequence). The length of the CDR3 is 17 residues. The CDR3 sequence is CASSLDRGWRRTNTQYF. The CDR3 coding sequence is TGTGCCAGCAGCTTAGATAGAGGGTGGCGGCGCACAAATACGCAGTATTTT.

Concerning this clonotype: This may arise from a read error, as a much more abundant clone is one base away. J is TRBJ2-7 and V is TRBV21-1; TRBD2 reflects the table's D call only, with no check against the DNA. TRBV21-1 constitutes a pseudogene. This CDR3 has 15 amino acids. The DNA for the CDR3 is TGTGCCAGCAGGAACAGGACTAGCGGAAAATACGAGCAGTACTTC. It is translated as CASRNRTSGKYEQYF.

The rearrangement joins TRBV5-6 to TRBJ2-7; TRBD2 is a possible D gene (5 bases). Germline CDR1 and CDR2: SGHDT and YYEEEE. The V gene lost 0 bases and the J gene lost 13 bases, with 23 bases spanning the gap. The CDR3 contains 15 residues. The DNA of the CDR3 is TGTGCCAGCAGCTTGGAGGGCAGTAATATTAGCGTGCACTACTTC. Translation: CASSLEGSNISVHYF.

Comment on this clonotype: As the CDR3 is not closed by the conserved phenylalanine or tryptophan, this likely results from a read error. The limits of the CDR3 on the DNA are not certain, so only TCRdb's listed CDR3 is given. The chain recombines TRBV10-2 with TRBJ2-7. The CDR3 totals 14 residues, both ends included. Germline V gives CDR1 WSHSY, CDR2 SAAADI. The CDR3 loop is CASIDNWGRPEQHL.

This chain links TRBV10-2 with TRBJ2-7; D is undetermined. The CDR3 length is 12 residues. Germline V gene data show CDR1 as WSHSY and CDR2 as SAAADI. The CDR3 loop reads CVTSVAVGEQYF. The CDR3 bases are TGCGTCACCAGTGTCGCGGTGGGTGAGCAGTACTTC.